This T cell receptor (beta chain) was documented in a study of control samples from healthy donors and cancer patients. The CDR3 consists of 13 residues. The germline gives CDR1 DFQATT, CDR2 SNEGSKA (reference sequence). Trimming took 3 bases from V and 2 from J, leaving 11 bases between them. Sequencing was performed with immunoSEQ multiplex PCR; in TCRdb, only in-frame clones are kept and a portion is missing. The sample holds fewer than 200,000 clones, 90% seen once. This chain links TRBV20-1 with TRBJ2-7, with D maybe TRBD1 (6 bases). Sequences were obtained from blood. This TCR derives from a woman aged 50 to 60 in good health. CDR3 in amino acids: CSASWGQPYEQYF. The DNA of the CDR3 is TGCAGTGCTAGTTGGGGGCAGCCCTACGAGCAGTACTTC.